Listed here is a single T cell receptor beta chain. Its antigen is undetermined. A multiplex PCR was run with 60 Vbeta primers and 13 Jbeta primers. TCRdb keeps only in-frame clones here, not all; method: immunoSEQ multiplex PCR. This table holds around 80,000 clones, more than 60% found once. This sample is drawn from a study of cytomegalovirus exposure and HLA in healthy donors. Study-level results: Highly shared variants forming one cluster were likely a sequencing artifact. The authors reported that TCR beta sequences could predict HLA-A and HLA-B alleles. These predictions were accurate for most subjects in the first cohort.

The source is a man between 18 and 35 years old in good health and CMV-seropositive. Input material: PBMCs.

Written as DNA, the CDR3 is TGTGCCAGCTACGGGACTCCCGGCGACACCATATATTTT. Amino acid sequence: CASYGTPGDTIYF. This chain joins TRBV25-1 and TRBJ1-3, with D possibly matching TRBD1 (5 bases). The CDR3 spans 13 residues. The V gene's germline CDR1 is MGHDK and CDR2 SYGVNS. V shed 8 bases and J shed 8 bases, with 16 bases lying between them.